Included here is one T cell receptor (beta chain) sequence, with context. Its antigen is unknown. This sample was taken from a study of regulatory T cells. Findings of the study overall: Patient Treg samples had roughly tenfold fewer unique productive TRB reads than controls. CD3G-deficient patients' regulatory T cells showed reduced Shannon diversity versus autologous conventional CD4+ and control regulatory cells. Skewed V and J usage and few unique V-J pairs marked patient repertoires, most in Tregs.

Amplification used 52 TRBV primers and 13 TRBJ primers. The assay was immunoSEQ multiplex PCR, and TCRdb's table has in-frame clones only and misses some. The sample has approximately 4,000 clones; approximately 92% are singletons. V dropped 7 bases and J dropped 0 bases, with 15 bases sitting between them. CDR1 and CDR2 (germline): SGHRS, YFSETQ. The CDR3 extends over 15 amino acids. Sequences were obtained from CD4+ Tregs sorted from blood. The chain links TRBV5-1 to TRBJ2-3; weak D call: TRBD2 (5 bases). This clonotype was sampled from a child aged 2-15 years with CD3G deficiency. The DNA of the CDR3 is TGCGCCAGCTCTCTACAGCGGCCTAGCACAGATACGCAGTATTTT. Residues: CASSLQRPSTDTQYF.